This T cell receptor beta chain was captured in a study of Ad26.COV2.S vaccination and SARS-CoV-2 variants. The wider study: The Ad26.COV2.S arm of the COV1001 trial was where the donor was placed. Dosing was one shot or two shots 56 days apart. Study-level findings and limits: Among vaccine recipients, spike-specific TCR breadth exceeded that of placebo recipients. Non-spike TCR breadth showed similarity between vaccine and placebo recipients.

The repertoire was sequenced with immunoSEQ multiplex PCR; TCRdb's copy has only in-frame clones and lacks some. The sample yields hundreds of thousands of clones, more than 70% seen once. Specified treatment: about 20 received Ad26.COV2.S at low or high dose, single or two shots; 5 received placebo; per-sample allocation not given. Sampling took place 63 days after the first vaccine or placebo injection. In this sample, this clone turned up a few times. The target antigen is unknown. This specimen includes other DNA sequences encoding the same CDR3. CDR3 size: 13 residues. Trimming took 3 bases from V and 2 from J, leaving 8 bases between them.

The receptor was isolated from a person between 18 and 65 years old who received the Ad26.COV2.S COVID-19 vaccine or a placebo. The rearrangement uses TRBV12-3 or TRBV12-4 and TRBJ2-7; D uncertain. Sequencing was performed on peripheral blood, taken in a trial of Ad26.COV2.S vaccine versus placebo. CDR3 DNA sequence: TGTGCCAGCAGTTTGACTGGCACCTACGAGCAGTACTTC. Translation gives CASSLTGTYEQYF.